Listed here are 32 T cell receptor beta chains from one sample, sequenced in a study of radiation and T cells in renal cell carcinoma. TCRdb's table, derived via immunoSEQ multiplex PCR, lists solely in-frame clones and lacks some. Of 75,000 to 90,000 clones in the sample, about 88% were seen once. The time point is: blood 4 weeks post-SBRT, at nephrectomy. Noted treatment: 15 Gy SBRT to primary tumor, nephrectomy 4 weeks later. Sequenced here: blood, sampled from a patient whose treatment included radiotherapy and nephrectomy. Every receptor here comes from an older woman with renal cell carcinoma.

The chain employs TRBV11-2 and TRBJ1-1; tentative D call: TRBD1 (6 bases). Trimming stripped 5 bases from V and 1 base from J, with 11 bases between. The CDR3 is made up of 14 amino acids. Germline CDR1 reads SGHAT; CDR2 reads FQNNGV. CDR3 in DNA: TGTGCCAGCAGCACGGGACACCGGAACACTGAAGCTTTCTTT. It specifies CASSTGHRNTEAFF.

The chain joins TRBV6-5 to TRBJ2-1; a weak D match, TRBD1 (5 bases). This CDR3 comprises 15 residues. CDR1 is MNHEY, CDR2 SVGAGI, per germline. V dropped 6 bases and J dropped 3 bases, with 15 bases sitting between them. The CDR3 coding sequence is TGTGCCAGCAGGCATCGGTGGGGCGGCTACAATGAGCAGTTCTTC. Encoded protein: CASRHRWGGYNEQFF.

J is TRBJ1-1 and V is TRBV2; 8 bases match TRBD1. The germline V gene encodes CDR1 SNHLY and CDR2 FYNNEI. The ends lost 3 bases at V and 4 bases at J; junction bases unmatched: 4. The CDR3 is 14 residues long. CDR3 residues: CASSDRGRITEAFF. In nucleotides, the CDR3 is TGTGCCAGCAGTGACAGGGGGCGAATCACTGAAGCTTTCTTT. Full variable domain (outside the CDR3, taken from reference TRBV2 and TRBJ1-1): EPEVTQTPSHQVTQMGQEVILRCVPISNHLYFYWYRQILGQKVEFLVSFYNNEISEKSEIFDDQFSVERPDGSNFTLKIRSTKLEDSAMYFCASSDRGRITEAFFGQGTRLTVV.

This clone has only one observation. The CDR3 DNA follows: TGTGCCAGCAGTTCCTTGACAGGGGCCGAGCAGTACTTC. Amino acids: CASSSLTGAEQYF. V gene TRBV6-6 combines with J gene TRBJ2-7, with 8 bases that match TRBD1. The length of the CDR3 is 13 residues. Germline V gene lookup returns CDR1 MNHNY and CDR2 SVGAGI (reference sequence). After removal of 4 bases from V and 6 bases from J, the junction contained 5 bases not matched to a gene.

The chain joins TRBV6-6 to TRBJ2-3, with D perhaps matching TRBD2 (5 bases). Germline V lookup: CDR1 MNHNY, CDR2 SVGAGI (reference sequence). V lost 2 bases and J lost 5, with 14 bases in between. The CDR3 sequence is 15 residues long. The CDR3 here is CASSYITGRGDTQYF. In DNA form, the CDR3 reads TGTGCCAGCAGTTACATTACCGGACGGGGAGATACGCAGTATTTT.

The rearrangement joins TRBV4-2 to TRBJ2-5, with D tentatively TRBD2 (5 bases). The CDR3 has 16 residues. Germline V gene sequence: CDR1 LGHNA, CDR2 YNFKEQ. V was clipped by 1 base and J by 3 bases, with 15 bases between them. CDR3 protein: CASSQGAALFEETQYF. CDR3 DNA sequence: TGTGCCAGCAGCCAAGGAGCGGCTCTTTTCGAAGAGACCCAGTACTTC.

The V gene is TRBV7-9, the J gene TRBJ2-7, with D maybe TRBD1 (5 bases). The germline gives CDR1 SEHNR, CDR2 FQNEAQ (reference sequence). V lost 3 bases to trimming and J lost 7 bases, with 16 bases between them. This CDR3 is 14 amino acids long. This CDR3 reads CASSFGQGPREQYF. In nucleotides, the CDR3 is TGTGCCAGCAGCTTTGGGCAGGGCCCTCGGGAGCAGTACTTC.

The rearrangement links TRBV28 to TRBJ2-5; 7 bases fit TRBD1. The CDR3 runs 14 residues. CDR1 and CDR2 (germline): MDHEN, SYDVKM. V lost 4 bases and J lost 2; bases outside the gene matches: 4. DNA of the CDR3: TGTGCCAGCAGTTCGAGGGGGCAGCAAGAGACCCAGTACTTC. Encoded protein: CASSSRGQQETQYF.

The chain is built from TRBV5-6 and TRBJ2-7; maybe TRBD2 (5 bases). This CDR3 contains 13 residues. Germline V gene sequence: CDR1 SGHDT, CDR2 YYEEEE. Trimming took 4 bases from V and 3 from J, leaving 11 bases between them. The CDR3 region is CASSQDGDYEQYF. The CDR3 DNA follows: TGTGCCAGCAGCCAGGACGGGGACTACGAGCAGTACTTC. Full variable domain (rest looked up from reference TRBV5-6 and TRBJ2-7): DAGVTQSPTHLIKTRGQQVTLRCSPKSGHDTVSWYQQALGQGPQFIFQYYEEEERQRGNFPDRFSGHQFPNYSSELNVNALLLGDSALYLCASSQDGDYEQYFGPGTRLTVT.

The chain uses TRBV19 and TRBJ1-2; D gene unclear. This CDR3 is 13 amino acids long. Trimming removed 4 bases at V and 2 bases at J, with 8 bases between. Germline CDR1 LNHDA, CDR2 SQIVND (reference sequence). The CDR3 spells CASSRTENYGYTF. In nucleotides, the CDR3 is TGTGCCAGTAGTAGGACGGAGAACTATGGCTACACCTTC.

In DNA, the CDR3 is TGTGCCAGCAGTTTGAGTCTAGCGGGGGCCTCGTACCAAGAGACCCAGTACTTC. Translation gives CASSLSLAGASYQETQYF. This chain links TRBV27 with TRBJ2-5; 10 nucleotides line up with TRBD2. The CDR3 spans 18 residues. The V gene's germline CDR1 is MNHEY and CDR2 SMNVEV (reference sequence). The V gene end was trimmed by 3 bases and the J gene end by 0 bases; junction bases not matched to a gene: 10.

This chain uses TRBV7-8 with TRBJ2-1; D is unresolved. CDR3 length: 15 residues. Germline V lookup: CDR1 SGHVS, CDR2 FQNEAQ. Trimming removed 8 bases from V and 0 bases from J, with 14 bases in between. CDR3 region: CASRAGMGSYNEQFF. The CDR3 bases are TGTGCCAGCCGCGCTGGTATGGGCTCCTACAATGAGCAGTTCTTC.

The V and J genes are TRBV2 and TRBJ2-1, with 8 bases lining up with TRBD1. This CDR3 has 13 amino acids. The V gene's germline CDR1 is SNHLY and CDR2 FYNNEI. Trimming at V came to 6 bases and at J to 5 bases, leaving 3 bases not matched to a gene. The CDR3 DNA reads as TGTGCCAGCAGGCAGGGGGCCCACAATGAGCAGTTCTTC. Its translation: CASRQGAHNEQFF.

CDR3 residues: CASSTPGQGHEKLFF. CDR3 DNA: TGTGCCAGTAGTACACCGGGACAGGGGCATGAAAAACTGTTTTTT. The gene calls are TRBV19 and TRBJ1-4; 10 bases match TRBD1. Per the germline V gene, CDR1 is LNHDA and CDR2 is SQIVND (reference sequence). After removal of 4 bases from V and 6 bases from J, the junction contained 5 bases not matched to a gene. The CDR3 contains 15 residues.

On this clone itself: Other DNA sequences in this specimen translate into the identical CDR3. This chain joins TRBV5-1 and TRBJ2-3, with 13 nucleotides matching TRBD2. The CDR3 extends over 18 amino acids. Trimming cost V 4 bases and J 0 bases; bases outside gene matches: 8. The germline V gene has CDR1 SGHRS and CDR2 YFSETQ. The CDR3 here is CASSLTSGGDTSTDTQYF. The CDR3 DNA reads as TGCGCCAGCAGCCTAACTAGCGGGGGGGACACTAGCACAGATACGCAGTATTTT.

The chain carries TRBV30 and TRBJ2-7; 11 bases are a match to TRBD1. V gave up 4 bases and J gave up 2 bases; unmatched junction bases: 13. CDR3 length: 17 residues. In germline, CDR1 is GTSNPN, CDR2 SVGIG (reference sequence). CDR3 in amino acids: CAWNGQGAFQPTYEQYF. As DNA, the CDR3 is TGTGCCTGGAACGGACAGGGGGCTTTCCAACCTACCTACGAGCAGTACTTC.

The chain employs TRBV29-1 and TRBJ2-3; D is undetermined. Germline loops: CDR1 SQVTM, CDR2 ANQGSEA. This CDR3 is built from 14 residues. With 7 bases removed from V and 0 bases from J, the gap between germline ends came to 14 bases. CDR3 protein: CSALVVPSTDTQYF. For the CDR3, the DNA is TGCAGCGCCTTAGTTGTTCCTAGCACAGATACGCAGTATTTT.

The rearrangement joins TRBV19 to TRBJ2-1; TRBD1 is a possible D gene (6 bases). Germline V CDR1 and CDR2: LNHDA, SQIVND (reference sequence). This CDR3 has 15 amino acids. Deletions cut 1 base from V and 8 bases from J, with 15 bases between. The CDR3 protein is CASSIGGQGIDEQFF. The CDR3 coding sequence is TGTGCCAGTAGTATAGGGGGCCAGGGGATTGATGAGCAGTTCTTC.

This clone was observed a single time. The chain carries TRBV5-4 and TRBJ1-5, with a tentative D call TRBD1 (5 bases). The CDR3 is 14 amino acids. In germline, CDR1 is SGHNT, CDR2 YYREEE (reference sequence). V was clipped by 1 base and J by 9 bases, with 14 bases between them. CDR3 nucleotides: TGTGCCAGCAGCTTGTTTCAGGGAAAAGGGCCCCAGCATTTT. Residues: CASSLFQGKGPQHF.

The V and J genes are TRBV9 and TRBJ1-4, with TRBD1 as a possible D gene (5 bases). This CDR3 has 15 amino acids. V was trimmed by 2 bases and J by 9 bases, leaving 17 bases between them. Germline-derived CDR1 and CDR2 are SGDLS and YYNGEE. As DNA, the CDR3 is TGTGCCAGCAGCGTGGAGCCCCTTAGGGGCCAAAAACTGTTTTTT. This translates into CASSVEPLRGQKLFF.

The chain links TRBV6-5 to TRBJ1-2; weak D call: TRBD1 (5 bases). Per germline, CDR1 MNHEY and CDR2 SVGAGI. The CDR3 consists of 13 residues. The V end was cut by 6 bases, the J end by 7 bases, with 15 bases between. CDR3 amino acids: CASREGRIFGYTF. CDR3 sequence (DNA): TGTGCCAGCAGGGAGGGGCGGATCTTTGGCTACACCTTC.

V and J are TRBV9 and TRBJ2-1; the D gene could be TRBD1 or TRBD2 (5 bases each). The germline V gene encodes CDR1 SGDLS and CDR2 YYNGEE. CDR3 length equals 17 residues. The germline V and J ends were trimmed by 0 bases and 8 bases, with 21 bases remaining between them. This CDR3 reads CASSVGGRVRNFDEQFF. The CDR3 DNA sequence: TGTGCCAGCAGCGTAGGGGGACGGGTGCGGAATTTTGATGAGCAGTTCTTC.

V gene TRBV27 combines with J gene TRBJ2-1, with a weak D call TRBD1 (6 bases). The germline V and J ends were trimmed by 0 bases and 10 bases, with 16 bases remaining between them. Germline V lookup: CDR1 MNHEY, CDR2 SMNVEV (reference sequence). The CDR3 extends over 15 amino acids. DNA for the CDR3: TGTGCCAGCAGTTTATCGAGTCAGGGGTTCGGGGAGCAGTTCTTC. Translation gives CASSLSSQGFGEQFF.

CDR3 in DNA: TGTGCCAGCTCACCACTAGCGGGGGGAGAGAGCACAGATACGCAGTATTTT. The encoded protein is CASSPLAGGESTDTQYF. This chain connects TRBV18 to TRBJ2-3, with 10 positions matching TRBD2. With V trimmed by 1 base and J by 0 bases, 4 bases remained unmatched. This CDR3 has 17 amino acids. CDR1 and CDR2 (germline): KGHSH, LQKENI.

The V and J genes are TRBV7-9 and TRBJ2-3, with 7 bases that match TRBD1. Germline CDR1 SEHNR, CDR2 FQNEAQ (reference sequence). Trimming took 2 bases from V and 2 from J; bases not matched to a gene: 4. The CDR3 extends over 15 amino acids. The CDR3 DNA is TGTGCCAGCAGCTTAAAACAGGGGCACACAGATACGCAGTATTTT. It translates to CASSLKQGHTDTQYF. Full variable domain (rest looked up from reference TRBV7-9 and TRBJ2-3): DTGVSQNPRHKITKRGQNVTFRCDPISEHNRLYWYRQTLGQGPEFLTYFQNEAQLEKSRLLSDRFSAERPKGSFSTLEIQRTEQGDSAMYLCASSLKQGHTDTQYFGPGTRLTVL.

The V call is TRBV7-4, the J call TRBJ1-5, with D uncertain. Looked up from germline, CDR1 is SGHVT and CDR2 is SQSDAQ. The CDR3 covers 16 residues. With 2 bases removed from V and 6 bases from J, the gap between germline ends came to 17 bases. The CDR3 reads CASSLKGSIRSQPQHF. The CDR3 DNA is TGTGCCAGCAGCTTAAAGGGTTCAATTCGAAGTCAGCCCCAGCATTTT.

The chain couples TRBV27 to TRBJ2-2, with a possible D match to TRBD2 (5 bases). The CDR3 consists of 15 residues. CDR1 is MNHEY and CDR2 is SMNVEV in the germline V gene (reference sequence). V lost 6 bases to trimming and J lost 2 bases, with 13 bases between them. The CDR3 bases are TGTGCCAGCAGACTAGGGATGGCAAACACCGGGGAGCTGTTTTTT. This gives the protein CASRLGMANTGELFF.

The V and J genes are TRBV5-1 and TRBJ2-5, with 8 bases identical to TRBD1. With 2 bases clipped from V and 4 bases from J, the junction kept 4 bases outside the gene matches. This CDR3 has 14 residues. Germline V gene lookup returns CDR1 SGHRS and CDR2 YFSETQ. Written as DNA, the CDR3 is TGCGCCAGCAGCTTTTTAACAGGGGGAGAGACCCAGTACTTC. It yields the protein CASSFLTGGETQYF. The full variable domain, in which reference TRBV5-1 and TRBJ2-5 provide the parts outside the CDR3, is KAGVTQTPRYLIKTRGQQVTLSCSPISGHRSVSWYQQTPGQGLQFLFEYFSETQRNKGNFPGRFSGRQFSNSRSEMNVSTLELGDSALYLCASSFLTGGETQYFGPGTRLLVL.

This clone was observed a single time. The J gene is TRBJ1-3, the V gene TRBV18, with no clear D. The CDR3 sequence is 15 residues long. V was shortened by 2 bases and J by 0 bases, with 8 bases between the two germline ends. Germline loops: CDR1 KGHSH, CDR2 LQKENI. The CDR3 DNA sequence: TGTGCCAGCTCACCAAAACAGAACTCTGGAAACACCATATATTTT. Translating gives CASSPKQNSGNTIYF.

The chain joins TRBV6-1 to TRBJ1-5; D is ambiguous. Germline CDR1 MNHNS, CDR2 SASEGT. The CDR3 contains 13 residues. V dropped 4 bases and J dropped 7 bases, with 11 bases sitting between them. CDR3 DNA sequence: TGTGCCAGCAGTGGTTCCTTGGGCCAGCCCCAGCATTTT. This codes for CASSGSLGQPQHF.

The chain uses TRBV6-5 and TRBJ1-1; perhaps TRBD1 as D (5 bases). V was cut by 2 bases and J by 3 bases, with 10 bases left in between. Germline lookup yields CDR1 MNHEY and CDR2 SVGAGI. CDR3 length: 14 amino acids. Written as DNA, the CDR3 is TGTGCCAGCAGTTACCCGGGGCAGTACACTGAAGCTTTCTTT. Translated: CASSYPGQYTEAFF.

The chain couples TRBV15 to TRBJ1-3; D is unclear. The CDR3 is 15 amino acids. Trimming stripped 5 bases from V and 0 bases from J, with 11 bases between. Germline assignment: CDR1 LNHNV and CDR2 YYDKDF (reference sequence). The CDR3 DNA reads as TGTGCCACCAGCTCACCCGCGAACTCTGGAAACACCATATATTTT. Translating gives CATSSPANSGNTIYF.